This T cell receptor beta chain was recovered during a study of blood T cells in healthy people across ages. General observations from the study: When one million T cells were used, diversity estimates were thought to be underestimates. Per-million-T-cell TCR beta diversity fell roughly linearly with age. Long-lived donors carried more naive CD4+ cells and greater diversity than aged donors.

Then a second PCR, running about 7 to 11 cycles, was carried out with a sample-barcoded 5' primer and a J-beta primer mix. TCRdb called the 5' RACE reads again in MiXCR, with one record for every CDR3 protein. The sample lists hundreds of thousands of distinct CDR3 sequences; around 62% were seen once. Trimming removed 0 bases at V and 7 bases at J, with 13 bases between. CDR3 length equals 15 residues. In germline, CDR1 is SEHNR, CDR2 FQNEAQ (reference sequence). Total RNA, at least 5.5 micrograms per sample, was extracted from PBMCs. Concerning this clonotype: Its antigen is still unknown.

The sample comprised blood. The sequence was obtained from a man younger than 45 in good health. V and J are TRBV7-9 and TRBJ2-4; tentative D call: TRBD2 (5 bases). CDR3 DNA: TGTGCCAGCAGCTTAGCCCTCCGGGGAATGAACATTCAGTACTTC. This translates into CASSLALRGMNIQYF. The full variable domain, its missing parts supplied by reference TRBV7-9 and TRBJ2-4, is DTGVSQNPRHKITKRGQNVTFRCDPISEHNRLYWYRQTLGQGPEFLTYFQNEAQLEKSRLLSDRFSAERPKGSFSTLEIQRTEQGDSAMYLCASSLALRGMNIQYFGAGTRLSVL.